Shown below are 20 T cell receptor beta chains from a single sample sequenced in a study of OX40 agonist ivuxolimab in advanced cancers. The table came from immunoSEQ multiplex PCR; TCRdb's copy has only in-frame clones and leaves some out. The table includes 80,000 to 85,000 clones, roughly four fifths detected once. The material sequenced was CD4+ or CD8+ T cells sorted from blood, taken in a trial of the OX40 agonist ivuxolimab. Receptors originate from an adult with an advanced solid tumor such as melanoma, head and neck, liver or kidney cancer.

This clone was picked up a small number of times. The chain couples TRBV19 to TRBJ2-2, with 8 bases that match TRBD1. The CDR3 loop spans 18 amino acids. Trimming took 7 bases from V and 5 from J; bases not matched to a gene: 18. The germline CDR1 and CDR2 sequences are LNHDA and SQIVND (reference sequence). DNA of the CDR3: TGTGCCAGTACCGATGACAGGGGTCTCCGAGTGGCTACCGGGGAGCTGTTTTTT. Protein: CASTDDRGLRVATGELFF.

The genes are TRBV7-9 and TRBJ2-7; the match to TRBD2 covers 7 bases. Trimming at V came to 1 base and at J to 0 bases, leaving 6 bases not matched to a gene. Germline V gene sequence: CDR1 SEHNR, CDR2 FQNEAQ (reference sequence). CDR3 size: 16 residues. Written as DNA, the CDR3 is TGTGCCAGCAGCTTAGGGGCCGGACTAGTCTCCTACGAGCAGTACTTC. It specifies CASSLGAGLVSYEQYF.

The rearrangement joins TRBV6-1 to TRBJ2-5; tentatively, D is TRBD1 (5 bases). The germline V gene encodes CDR1 MNHNS and CDR2 SASEGT. This CDR3 has 15 residues. Deletions cut 4 bases from V and 5 bases from J, with 17 bases between. The CDR3 DNA reads TGTGCCAGCAGTGCCTTAAGGGGTCTTCAGGAGACCCAGTACTTC. Translated, it gives CASSALRGLQETQYF.

The rearrangement joins TRBV5-4 to TRBJ1-1; 8 bases match TRBD1. With V trimmed by 0 bases and J by 8 bases, 0 bases remained unmatched. Germline V gene lookup returns CDR1 SGHNT and CDR2 YYREEE (reference sequence). This CDR3 is built from 12 residues. CDR3 nucleotide sequence: TGTGCCAGCAGCTTGGGGGACAGGGAAGCTTTCTTT. It encodes CASSLGDREAFF.

The chain couples TRBV6-5 to TRBJ2-1; D is unclear. The germline CDR1 and CDR2 sequences are MNHEY and SVGAGI. Trimming stripped 3 bases from V and 5 bases from J, with 8 bases between. The CDR3 is 13 amino acids. DNA of the CDR3: TGTGCCAGCAGTTATACAGAGGACAATGAGCAGTTCTTC. Its translation is CASSYTEDNEQFF.

The chain joins TRBV4-3 to TRBJ2-7; TRBD1 is a possible D gene (6 bases). This CDR3 spans 13 amino acids. The germline V and J ends were trimmed by 3 bases and 3 bases, with 9 bases remaining between them. Germline CDR1 is LGHNA and CDR2 is YSLEER. CDR3 sequence (DNA): TGCGCCAGCAGCCATGGACAGAGCTACGAGCAGTACTTC. This encodes CASSHGQSYEQYF.

The rearrangement links TRBV28 to TRBJ1-1; D remains unclear. The CDR3 is 13 amino acids. The V gene lost 2 bases and the J gene lost 5 bases, with 9 bases spanning the gap. CDR1 MDHEN and CDR2 SYDVKM come from the germline V gene. The CDR3 DNA sequence: TGTGCCAGCAGTTTAGGTATGGGGACTGAAGCTTTCTTT. It codes for CASSLGMGTEAFF.

Only a few counts were recorded for this clone. J is TRBJ2-2 and V is TRBV29-1; 7 bases fit TRBD2. The ends lost 6 bases at V and 3 bases at J; junction bases unmatched: 7. The CDR3 runs 14 residues. Germline V gene data show CDR1 as SQVTM and CDR2 as ANQGSEA. Here the CDR3 reads CSVGRGGYTGELFF. The CDR3 DNA reads TGCAGCGTGGGGAGGGGAGGGTACACCGGGGAGCTGTTTTTT.

This clone appeared once. The chain employs TRBV19 and TRBJ1-5; D call uncertain. V was clipped by 1 base and J by 7 bases, with 5 bases between them. The CDR3 covers 12 residues. In germline, CDR1 is LNHDA, CDR2 SQIVND (reference sequence). The CDR3, as DNA: TGTGCCAGTAGTATAGTACGCCAGCCCCAGCATTTT. It translates to CASSIVRQPQHF.

As for this clone: One end of the junction is discordant with germline, which a read error may explain. The chain uses TRBV7-7 and TRBJ2-5; 8 bases line up with TRBD2. This CDR3 has 14 amino acids. Germline values: CDR1 SSHAT, CDR2 FNYEAQ (reference sequence). The CDR3 nucleotides read TGTGCTAGCAGCTCCACGGGGGGGCAAGAGACCCAGTACTTC. As protein: CASSSTGGQETQYF.

This chain joins TRBV11-3 and TRBJ2-1, with 9 positions matching TRBD2. CDR3 length: 16 residues. V lost 1 base, J lost 6 bases, and 7 bases stayed unmatched. CDR1 and CDR2 (germline): SGHNT, YENEEA. The CDR3 protein is CASSLGISGGPNEQFF. The CDR3 DNA reads as TGTGCCAGCAGCTTAGGCATTAGCGGGGGACCCAATGAGCAGTTCTTC. The full variable domain, completed using reference TRBV11-3 and TRBJ2-1, is EAGVVQSPRYKIIEKKQPVAFWCNPISGHNTLYWYLQNLGQGPELLIRYENEEAVDDSQLPKDRFSAERLKGVDSTLKIQPAELGDSAVYLCASSLGISGGPNEQFFGPGTRLTVL.

The chain combines TRBV6-5 with TRBJ1-4; the D is unclear. Germline values: CDR1 MNHEY, CDR2 SVGAGI. This CDR3 contains 15 residues. Between the trimmed V and J ends, which lost 2 bases and 5 bases, there was a span of 12 bases. The CDR3 loop is CASSYGRGPNEKLFF. In DNA, the CDR3 is TGTGCCAGCAGTTACGGCCGAGGGCCCAATGAAAAACTGTTTTTT.

The rearrangement uses TRBV7-2 and TRBJ2-7, with a weak D call TRBD1 (7 bases). The CDR3 runs to 15 residues. Per the germline V gene, CDR1 is SGHTA and CDR2 is FQGNSA. V lost 5 bases to trimming and J lost 0 bases, with 14 bases between them. CDR3 coding DNA: TGTGCCAGCAGCCCAGGGGGGACCTACTCCTACGAGCAGTACTTC. Its translation: CASSPGGTYSYEQYF.

The chain employs TRBV7-3 and TRBJ2-7; D ambiguous. The germline V gene has CDR1 SGHTA and CDR2 FQGTGA. The V end was cut by 5 bases, the J end by 2 bases, with 19 bases between. This CDR3 region has 16 residues. CDR3 nucleotides: TGTGCCAGCAGCCCCACGCTGGGTTCAAGCACCTACGAGCAGTACTTC. This encodes CASSPTLGSSTYEQYF.

The chain uses TRBV9 and TRBJ2-3; D gene ambiguous. From germline, CDR1 is SGDLS and CDR2 YYNGEE. V lost 4 bases and J 5 bases, leaving 11 bases between the germline ends. The CDR3 spans 13 residues. The CDR3 here is CASSPRQIDTQYF. In nucleotides, the CDR3 is TGTGCCAGCAGCCCTCGTCAGATAGATACGCAGTATTTT. Full variable domain (missing parts from reference TRBV9 and TRBJ2-3): DSGVTQTPKHLITATGQRVTLRCSPRSGDLSVYWYQQSLDQGLQFLIQYYNGEERAKGNILERFSAQQFPDLHSELNLSSLELGDSALYFCASSPRQIDTQYFGPGTRLTVL.

Only one count was recorded for this clone. This sequence joins TRBV27 and TRBJ2-5; TRBD2 agrees at 8 bases. With V trimmed by 7 bases and J by 5 bases, 12 bases remained unmatched. The CDR3 is made up of 15 amino acids. CDR1 is MNHEY and CDR2 is SMNVEV in the germline V gene (reference sequence). CDR3 sequence: CASTFVAGGLETQYF. CDR3 DNA sequence: TGTGCCAGCACATTTGTGGCGGGGGGCCTCGAGACCCAGTACTTC.

In its sample, this clone was seen a few times. The CDR3 reads CALIRWEKLFF. In DNA form, the CDR3 reads TGTGCCCTGATAAGGTGGGAAAAACTGTTTTTT. The genes are TRBV30 and TRBJ1-4; D gene ambiguous. V lost 8 bases, J lost 8 bases, and 12 bases lay in between. The CDR3 length is 11 residues. Looked up from germline, CDR1 is GTSNPN and CDR2 is SVGIG (reference sequence).

The gene calls are TRBV5-4 and TRBJ1-1, with D possibly TRBD1 on 5 matching bases. Deletions cut 4 bases from V and 8 bases from J, with 15 bases between. The CDR3 runs to 13 residues. Germline CDR1 reads SGHNT; CDR2 reads YYREEE (reference sequence). The CDR3 loop reads CASSLTPNREAFF. The CDR3 DNA is TGTGCCAGCAGCCTTACCCCCAACAGGGAAGCTTTCTTT.

The J gene is TRBJ2-5, the V gene TRBV5-4, with TRBD1 matching over 7 bases. CDR1 SGHNT and CDR2 YYREEE come from the germline V gene (reference sequence). V gave up 5 bases and J gave up 3 bases; unmatched junction bases: 1. The CDR3 has 12 amino acids. The CDR3 DNA sequence: TGTGCCAGCAGGGGGACAGAAGAGACCCAGTACTTC. This gives the protein CASRGTEETQYF.

The chain links TRBV19 to TRBJ2-1, with D perhaps TRBD1 (5 bases). The CDR3 totals 15 residues. The germline V gene encodes CDR1 LNHDA and CDR2 SQIVND (reference sequence). The V gene lost 3 bases and the J gene lost 4 bases, with 13 bases spanning the gap. CDR3 DNA sequence: TGTGCCAGTAGTATCTCCGACAGCCCATACAATGAGCAGTTCTTC. Its protein is CASSISDSPYNEQFF.